One sample yielded the 7 T cell receptor beta chains listed below, sequenced in a study of response to subunit inactivated influenza vaccine. A single record per CDR3 protein comes from TCRdb applying MiXCR to the RT-PCR reads. The profile shows roughly 460,000 distinct CDR3 sequences, approximately 9.9% of them singletons. Source: PBMCs from blood, taken about 40 days after vaccination. All receptors come from a man aged 50 or older who received an inactivated influenza vaccine.

This chain connects TRBV20-1 to TRBJ2-5; D may match TRBD1 or TRBD2 (5 bases each). Per the germline V gene, CDR1 is DFQATT and CDR2 is SNEGSKA (reference sequence). V lost 5 bases, J lost 1 base, and 17 bases lay in between. The CDR3 runs 15 residues. The CDR3 coding sequence is TGCAGTGCTGGCCGGGACCCGACCCGCCAAGAGACCCAGTACTTC. Translated, it gives CSAGRDPTRQETQYF.

The genes are TRBV7-2 and TRBJ2-7, with 9 bases identical to TRBD1. J was trimmed by 2 bases and V by 5 bases; bases with no gene match: 7. The germline gives CDR1 SGHTA, CDR2 FQGNSA. The CDR3 extends over 15 amino acids. CDR3 in DNA: TGTGCCAGCAGCCCCGACAGGGGGGGAACCTACGAGCAGTACTTC. It codes for CASSPDRGGTYEQYF.

This clonotype was recorded a few times. The rearrangement links TRBV20-1 to TRBJ1-2; TRBD1 matches 8 bases. Germline CDR1 and CDR2: DFQATT and SNEGSKA (reference sequence). CDR3 length: 15 amino acids. J gave up 4 bases and V 3 bases, and 10 bases lay outside the gene matches. The CDR3 reads CSARLTGQGGYGYTF. CDR3 nucleotide sequence: TGCAGTGCTAGGTTAACCGGACAGGGCGGCTATGGCTACACCTTC.

This clonotype has more than one count but fewer than ten. The V and J genes are TRBV29-1 and TRBJ2-5, with D possibly TRBD2 on 6 matching bases. V lost 6 bases to trimming and J lost 2 bases, with 13 bases between them. In germline, CDR1 is SQVTM, CDR2 ANQGSEA. The CDR3 has 13 amino acids. DNA for the CDR3: TGCAGCGTGGGCGGGGCGGGGCAAGAGACCCAGTACTTC. It encodes CSVGGAGQETQYF.

The chain employs TRBV25-1 and TRBJ1-1; D not certain. Per germline, CDR1 MGHDK and CDR2 SYGVNS. Trimming removed 6 bases at V and 1 base at J, with 15 bases between. CDR3 length: 15 amino acids. The CDR3 region is CASRDSIVRNTEAFF. The CDR3 DNA reads as TGTGCCAGCAGAGATTCAATCGTAAGGAACACTGAAGCTTTCTTT.

This clonotype has a handful of counts. The genes are TRBV7-2 and TRBJ2-3; D ambiguous. The CDR3 runs to 11 residues. Germline V gives CDR1 SGHTA, CDR2 FQGNSA. The ends were cut back, 5 bases at V and 8 bases at J, with 8 bases in the middle. The CDR3 bases are TGTGCCAGCAGCAGCCCTTTTACGCAGTATTTT. It specifies CASSSPFTQYF. The full variable domain, in which reference TRBV7-2 and TRBJ2-3 provide the parts outside the CDR3, is GAGVSQSPSNKVTEKGKDVELRCDPISGHTALYWYRQSLGQGLEFLIYFQGNSAPDKSGLPSDRFSAERTGGSVSTLTIQRTQQEDSAVYLCASSSPFTQYFGPGTRLTVL.

This clonotype appeared a few times. This rearrangement joins TRBV29-1 to TRBJ2-7; D might be TRBD2 (8 bases). The CDR3 is made up of 14 amino acids. Trimming left V 2 bases short and J 3 bases short, with 14 bases between. The germline V gene encodes CDR1 SQVTM and CDR2 ANQGSEA. The CDR3 DNA sequence: TGCAGCGTTGAAAAGCGGGGGACAGACTACGAGCAGTACTTC. It encodes CSVEKRGTDYEQYF.